This T cell receptor beta chain originates from a study of blood T cell repertoires in COVID-19. In the study overall: PBMCs, B-cell-depleted T cells, or T cells provided the cDNA or gDNA that made up the material.

Clones were sequenced by immunoSEQ multiplex PCR, and TCRdb holds only the in-frame ones, with some missing. The sample lists 210,000 or so clones, about 83% seen once, with 6% to 8.5% in the top ten. In germline, CDR1 is MNHEY, CDR2 SVGEGT. V was pared by 5 bases and J by 2 bases, with 15 bases of the junction left unmatched. The CDR3 consists of 18 residues. The receptor comes from a woman aged 50 to 60 with active or convalescent COVID-19. The chain carries TRBV6-2 or TRBV6-3 and TRBJ1-5; 7 nucleotides align to TRBD1. What was sequenced was peripheral blood. The CDR3 region is CASSGGQARRNGNQPQHF. CDR3 bases: TGTGCCAGCAGTGGTGGACAGGCCCGCCGTAACGGCAATCAGCCCCAGCATTTT.